These 26 T cell receptor beta chains were all obtained from the same sample, sequenced in a study of Tregs in tolerant kidney transplant recipients. Measured with immunoSEQ multiplex PCR; TCRdb has only the in-frame clones, and not every one. In the table there are about 50,000 clones, more than 70% of which are singletons. Mixed chimerism was transient after nonmyeloablative marrow transplants from related graft donors. The specimen was CD8+ T cells from blood (PBMCs), collected 12 months after the transplant. The receptors shown here come from a human patient who received a combined kidney and bone marrow transplant. Among the T cells, some may be from the graft donor.

The V and J genes are TRBV7-9 and TRBJ2-1; D perhaps matches TRBD1 (6 bases). The germline V gene has CDR1 SEHNR and CDR2 FQNEAQ (reference sequence). The CDR3 loop spans 13 amino acids. V was pared by 5 bases and J by 6 bases, with 11 bases between. The CDR3 coding sequence is TGTGCCAGCAGCGCACAGGGTTTCAATGAGCAGTTCTTC. Protein sequence: CASSAQGFNEQFF.

This clone was picked up one time. The chain carries TRBV7-9 and TRBJ1-2; maybe TRBD1 (5 bases). Germline CDR1 SEHNR, CDR2 FQNEAQ (reference sequence). The CDR3 contains 13 residues. V gave up 7 bases and J gave up 3 bases, with 12 bases separating them. CDR3 DNA: TGTGCCAGCAACAGAGACAGCTACTATGGCTACACCTTC. Protein sequence: CASNRDSYYGYTF.

The J gene is TRBJ2-3, the V gene TRBV7-3; TRBD2 is a possible D gene (6 bases). The CDR3 loop spans 13 amino acids. The V end lost 8 bases, the J end lost 1 base, and 10 bases lay between the germline ends. The V gene's germline CDR1 is SGHTA and CDR2 FQGTGA. The CDR3 reads CASRGSGTDTQYF. The CDR3 nucleotides read TGTGCCAGCCGGGGGAGTGGCACAGATACGCAGTATTTT.

This clone has just one count. J is TRBJ2-2 and V is TRBV18; D might be TRBD1 (6 bases). With 4 bases removed from V and 7 bases from J, the gap between germline ends came to 16 bases. Germline lookup yields CDR1 KGHSH and CDR2 LQKENI. The CDR3 runs 15 residues. The CDR3 bases are TGTGCCAGCTCACGCCCCGACAGGCCCGGCGGGGAGCTGTTTTTT. Amino acids: CASSRPDRPGGELFF.

The V and J genes are TRBV4-1 and TRBJ2-7; 9 nucleotides align to TRBD1. Germline trimming cut 4 bases from V and 2 bases from J; bases unmatched to any gene: 6. Germline CDR1 reads MGHRA; CDR2 reads YSYEKL. CDR3 length: 15 residues. Here the CDR3 reads CASSPWTGETYEQYF. The CDR3, as DNA: TGCGCCAGCAGCCCGTGGACAGGGGAGACCTACGAGCAGTACTTC.

V and J are TRBV4-3 and TRBJ1-3; no definite D call. Germline V gene sequence: CDR1 LGHNA, CDR2 YSLEER. This CDR3 comprises 15 residues. The ends were cut back, 1 base at V and 2 bases at J, with 9 bases in the middle. The CDR3 region has the DNA TGCGCCAGCAGCCAAGCCGGGGATCCTGGAAACACCATATATTTT. Encoded protein: CASSQAGDPGNTIYF.

This chain joins TRBV12-5 and TRBJ2-3; 8 bases agree with TRBD2. The V segment lost 6 bases and the J segment 2 bases; nucleotides outside the gene matches: 10. The CDR3 has 16 amino acids. CDR1 LGHNT and CDR2 FRNRAP come from the germline V gene. The chain's CDR3 is CASGPPLAGLTDTQYF. CDR3 sequence (DNA): TGTGCTAGTGGACCCCCTCTAGCGGGCCTCACAGATACGCAGTATTTT.

This chain links TRBV2 with TRBJ2-7; TRBD2 is a possible D gene (6 bases). Trimming removed 1 base from V and 2 bases from J, with 12 bases in between. This CDR3 region has 15 residues. Per germline, CDR1 SNHLY and CDR2 FYNNEI. The CDR3 spells CASSEGWRGTYEQYF. For the CDR3, the DNA is TGTGCCAGCAGTGAAGGTTGGCGGGGAACCTACGAGCAGTACTTC.

V gene TRBV11-3 combines with J gene TRBJ2-2; D gene ambiguous. The germline CDR1 and CDR2 sequences are SGHNT and YENEEA. CDR3 length equals 16 residues. The V end lost 2 bases, the J end lost 2 bases, and 12 bases lay between the germline ends. The CDR3 bases are TGTGCCAGCAGCTTACCCAAACTCGCTAACACCGGGGAGCTGTTTTTT. Translation: CASSLPKLANTGELFF.

This chain links TRBV19 with TRBJ1-1; D is perhaps TRBD1 (6 bases). Looked up from germline, CDR1 is LNHDA and CDR2 is SQIVND (reference sequence). The CDR3 length is 13 residues. The germline V and J ends were trimmed by 7 bases and 8 bases, with 17 bases remaining between them. The CDR3 here is CASNGQGLGEAFF. CDR3 in DNA: TGTGCCAGTAATGGTCAGGGGTTGGGGGAAGCTTTCTTT.

This chain joins TRBV19 and TRBJ2-5; the D is unclear. This CDR3 spans 14 amino acids. Per the germline V gene, CDR1 is LNHDA and CDR2 is SQIVND (reference sequence). V was clipped by 6 bases and J by 7 bases, with 18 bases between them. CDR3 bases: TGTGCCAGTAGCGAGAAGCAGTCTGGCGGGACCCAGTACTTC. It codes for CASSEKQSGGTQYF.

The V gene is TRBV27, the J gene TRBJ1-1, with a weak D call TRBD1 (5 bases). CDR1 MNHEY and CDR2 SMNVEV come from the germline V gene (reference sequence). V was trimmed by 8 bases and J by 6 bases, leaving 10 bases between them. This CDR3 spans 11 amino acids. CDR3 sequence (DNA): TGTGCCAGCGTGTCAGGGTCTGAAGCTTTCTTT. Translating gives CASVSGSEAFF.

This chain joins TRBV7-3 and TRBJ2-7; 8 positions agree with TRBD2. The CDR3 is made up of 16 amino acids. CDR1 and CDR2 (germline): SGHTA, FQGTGA. Unmatched junction bases numbered 12, after V lost 5 bases and J lost 3 bases. The CDR3 protein is CASSPHSGGGLYEQYF. As DNA, the CDR3 is TGTGCCAGCAGCCCTCACTCTGGCGGGGGGCTCTACGAGCAGTACTTC.

This clone was seen a handful of times. The chain couples TRBV5-8 to TRBJ2-7; the D is unclear. The CDR3 is 11 amino acids. Germline V gene lookup returns CDR1 SGHTS and CDR2 YDEGEE. Trimming removed 1 base at V and 5 bases at J, with 4 bases between. The DNA of the CDR3 is TGTGCCAGCAGCTTGTATAACGAGCAGTACTTC. Its translation: CASSLYNEQYF.

This rearrangement joins TRBV5-6 to TRBJ1-1; weak D call: TRBD1 (5 bases). The CDR3 has 15 residues. V dropped 0 bases and J dropped 1 base, with 10 bases sitting between them. Germline values: CDR1 SGHDT, CDR2 YYEEEE. The DNA of the CDR3 is TGTGCCAGCAGCTTGGGGGGGACTCGGAACACTGAAGCTTTCTTT. It is translated as CASSLGGTRNTEAFF.

This rearrangement joins TRBV7-9 to TRBJ2-1; 8 nucleotides align to TRBD2. The CDR3 runs to 15 residues. Trimming cost V 5 bases and J 5 bases; bases outside gene matches: 8. CDR1 SEHNR and CDR2 FQNEAQ come from the germline V gene (reference sequence). CDR3: CASSQSGRRDNEQFF. As DNA, the CDR3 is TGTGCCAGCAGCCAGAGCGGGAGAAGAGACAATGAGCAGTTCTTC.

This rearrangement joins TRBV19 to TRBJ2-1; D might be TRBD2 (6 bases). V lost 6 bases and J 0 bases, leaving 15 bases between the germline ends. CDR1 LNHDA and CDR2 SQIVND come from the germline V gene (reference sequence). This CDR3 is built from 16 residues. Here the CDR3 reads CASSPYGGTSYNEQFF. DNA for the CDR3: TGTGCCAGTAGCCCCTACGGCGGGACCTCCTACAATGAGCAGTTCTTC.

The chain has TRBV2 and TRBJ2-5, with 9 bases that match TRBD1. Trimming removed 6 bases from V and 0 bases from J; junction bases left unmatched: 11. The CDR3 loop spans 17 amino acids. Germline V CDR1 and CDR2: SNHLY, FYNNEI. The CDR3, as DNA: TGTGCCAGCAGCGACATAAAGACAGGGGGGTACCAAGAGACCCAGTACTTC. Translation: CASSDIKTGGYQETQYF.

The chain recombines TRBV11-2 with TRBJ1-2; D is ambiguous. The CDR3 runs to 16 residues. V was clipped by 5 bases and J by 8 bases, with 24 bases between them. CDR1 SGHAT and CDR2 FQNNGV come from the germline V gene. The CDR3 loop is CASSLRSGGVGAGYTF. For the CDR3, the DNA is TGTGCCAGCAGCCTACGCTCGGGTGGAGTAGGCGCGGGCTACACCTTC.

The rearrangement links TRBV27 to TRBJ1-2; possible D gene TRBD1, 5 bases. V was trimmed by 8 bases and J by 8 bases, leaving 21 bases between them. CDR1 and CDR2 from the germline V gene are MNHEY and SMNVEV (reference sequence). The CDR3 loop spans 14 amino acids. CDR3 nucleotides: TGTGCCAGCCGACCGCCCGACAGCCCGGGCGGCTACACCTTC. Its translation: CASRPPDSPGGYTF.

J is TRBJ2-3 and V is TRBV28; D uncertain. Between the trimmed V and J ends, which lost 7 bases and 4 bases, there was a span of 21 bases. This CDR3 has 16 residues. Germline assignment: CDR1 MDHEN and CDR2 SYDVKM. The CDR3 protein is CASTRPGVIRADTQYF. CDR3 nucleotides: TGTGCCAGCACCCGCCCAGGTGTAATACGTGCAGATACGCAGTATTTT.

The chain has TRBV5-8 and TRBJ1-1; D not certain. Trimming removed 0 bases at V and 2 bases at J, with 8 bases between. The CDR3 contains 14 residues. The germline gives CDR1 SGHTS, CDR2 YDEGEE. CDR3 bases: TGTGCCAGCAGCTTGGATTCGGGAAACACTGAAGCTTTCTTT. Protein product: CASSLDSGNTEAFF.

The chain couples TRBV9 to TRBJ2-3; 7 nucleotides line up with TRBD2. Germline V gene sequence: CDR1 SGDLS, CDR2 YYNGEE. The CDR3 sequence is 17 residues long. Unmatched junction bases numbered 15, after V lost 4 bases and J lost 4 bases. The CDR3, as DNA: TGTGCCAGCAGCTCCCCACCGAGCGGGACGAGATCAGATACGCAGTATTTT. This encodes CASSSPPSGTRSDTQYF.

The chain joins TRBV9 to TRBJ2-1, with 7 bases fitting TRBD1. The CDR3 loop spans 13 amino acids. In germline, CDR1 is SGDLS, CDR2 YYNGEE. Germline trimming cut 4 bases from V and 4 bases from J; bases unmatched to any gene: 2. CDR3 nucleotides: TGTGCCAGCAGCACGACAGGGTACAATGAGCAGTTCTTC. Translation: CASSTTGYNEQFF.

This chain joins TRBV5-5 and TRBJ2-7; 7 positions match TRBD2. V lost 7 bases and J lost 5; bases outside the gene matches: 6. Germline CDR1 SGHKS, CDR2 YYEKEE (reference sequence). This CDR3 region has 12 residues. The DNA of the CDR3 is TGTGCCAGCGGGGGAGGGATCCACGAGCAGTACTTC. It codes for CASGGGIHEQYF. The full variable domain, rest sourced from reference TRBV5-5 and TRBJ2-7, is DAGVTQSPTHLIKTRGQQVTLRCSPISGHKSVSWYQQVLGQGPQFIFQYYEKEERGRGNFPDRFSARQFPNYSSELNVNALLLGDSALYLCASGGGIHEQYFGPGTRLTVT.

The chain carries TRBV7-8 and TRBJ2-2; TRBD2 agrees at 13 bases. After removal of 5 bases from V and 0 bases from J, the junction contained 9 bases not matched to a gene. This CDR3 has 19 amino acids. The germline gives CDR1 SGHVS, CDR2 FQNEAQ. CDR3 sequence: CASSMGLAGTLSNTGELFF. CDR3 DNA sequence: TGTGCCAGCAGCATGGGACTAGCGGGGACACTTTCGAACACCGGGGAGCTGTTTTTT.